This paragraph covers one TCR beta chain sequence. Its antigen is unidentified. This entry belongs to a study of T-cell memory formation after mild COVID-19. The wider study: TCR clusters largely stayed donor specific. General study results and limits: Some clones that responded were present in memory (sampled pre-infection), which suggests cross-reactive memory joined. The authors did not confirm SARS-CoV-2 specificity of second-wave clones peaking day 37. The study found contracting CD4+ clones mainly in CM and EM and contracting CD8+ clones in EMRA.

Via MiXCR, TCRdb re-called the 5' RACE reads, giving one row per CDR3 protein. This sample has fewer than 600,000 distinct CDR3 sequences; less than 25% occur once, and the top ten carry around 8.4%. CDR1 is SQVTM and CDR2 is ANQGSEA in the germline V gene. Between the trimmed V and J ends, which lost 2 bases and 4 bases, there was a span of 11 bases. CDR3 length: 13 amino acids. Sequencing used PBMCs or a T cell subset sorted from them (not recorded which). This TCR derives from an adult woman who had mild COVID-19 (a few samples of this study predate the infection). Cell type and time point are not known. This chain joins TRBV29-1 and TRBJ1-2; D is unresolved. The CDR3: CSVEIHPAYGYTF. The CDR3 region has the DNA TGCAGCGTTGAAATCCATCCCGCCTATGGCTACACCTTC.